The clone carrying this T cell receptor beta chain appeared a few times. The antigen is undetermined. RNA transcripts gave rise to amplified TCR beta CDR3 regions. During a first-round RT-PCR of the TCR CDR3, the HTBI primer set was used. TCRdb re-derived calls from the multiplex PCR reads in MiXCR, one entry per CDR3 protein. The sample has around 350,000 distinct CDR3 sequences; around 14% are singletons. These data originate in a study of T cells in Graves' hyperthyroidism and ophthalmopathy. Study-level background: Before treatment of any kind, peripheral blood was taken at initial diagnosis.

Study observations and caveats: Model output signaled ophthalmopathy a median 6.5 months ahead of onset.

PBMCs stemmed from 10 ml fresh peripheral blood. Trimming removed 6 bases from V and 7 bases from J; junction bases left unmatched: 10. Germline V gene sequence: CDR1 MDHEN, CDR2 SYDVKM. The length of the CDR3 is 16 residues. Sequencing was done on a sample of blood. The sequence came from a woman aged 18-29 years with Graves' hyperthyroidism. The chain carries TRBV28 and TRBJ1-6; 9 nucleotides match TRBD1. The DNA of the CDR3 is TGTGCCAGCAGGAGGACAGGGGCGCCGCGGAATTCACCCCTCCACTTT. As protein: CASRRTGAPRNSPLHF.